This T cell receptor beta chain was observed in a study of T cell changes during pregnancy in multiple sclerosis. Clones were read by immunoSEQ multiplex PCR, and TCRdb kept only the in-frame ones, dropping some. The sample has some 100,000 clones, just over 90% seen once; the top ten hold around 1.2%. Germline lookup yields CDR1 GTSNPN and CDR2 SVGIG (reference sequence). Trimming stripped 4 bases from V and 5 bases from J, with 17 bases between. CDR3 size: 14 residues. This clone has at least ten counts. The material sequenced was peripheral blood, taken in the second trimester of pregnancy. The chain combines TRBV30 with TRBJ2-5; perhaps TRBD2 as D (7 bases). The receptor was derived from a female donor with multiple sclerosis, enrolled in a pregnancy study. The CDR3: CAWKRGRAWETQYF. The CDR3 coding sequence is TGTGCCTGGAAGAGGGGGAGGGCCTGGGAGACCCAGTACTTC.